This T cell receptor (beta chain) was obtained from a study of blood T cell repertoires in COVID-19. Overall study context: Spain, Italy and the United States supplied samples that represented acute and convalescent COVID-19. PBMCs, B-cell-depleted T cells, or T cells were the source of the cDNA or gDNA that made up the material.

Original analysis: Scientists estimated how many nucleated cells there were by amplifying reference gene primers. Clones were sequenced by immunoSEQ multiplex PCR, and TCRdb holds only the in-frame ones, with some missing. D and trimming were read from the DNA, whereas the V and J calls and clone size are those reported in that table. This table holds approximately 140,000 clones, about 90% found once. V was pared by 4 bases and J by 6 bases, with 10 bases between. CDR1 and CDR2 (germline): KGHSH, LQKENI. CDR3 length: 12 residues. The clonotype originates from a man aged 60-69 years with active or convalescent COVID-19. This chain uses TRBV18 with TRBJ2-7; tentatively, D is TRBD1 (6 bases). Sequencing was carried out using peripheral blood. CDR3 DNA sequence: TGTGCCAGCTCACAGGGGGTTGGCGAGCAGTACTTC. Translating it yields CASSQGVGEQYF.